This passage covers 21 T cell receptor beta chains from one sample sequenced in a study of tissue T cells after allogeneic stem cell transplantation. TCRdb's copy holds only in-frame clones and misses some; the assay was immunoSEQ multiplex PCR. The sample shows tens of thousands of clones, roughly 72% of them seen only once. Sequencing input: spleen. All receptors derive from a female BALB/c mouse in good health. For this strain, the MHC haplotype corresponds to H2-d.

A note on this clone: Gene names refer to mouse genes. The read ends 1 residue shy of where the CDR3 ends; the end is completed using the germline J gene. The chain has TRBV19 and TRBJ2-4; 9 positions agree with TRBD2. Germline V lookup: CDR1 FNHDT, CDR2 SITEND (reference sequence). The CDR3 is 13 residues long. V was pared by 5 bases and J by 3 bases, with 1 base of the junction left unmatched. The sequenced part of the CDR3 DNA is TGTGCCAGCAGCGGACTGGGGCAAAACACCTTGTAC. This encodes CASSGLGQNTLY. The full CDR3 protein reads CASSGLGQNTLYF.

For this clone: The gene names given are mouse names. The DNA read from the CDR3 is TGTGCCAGCAGTTTACCTGGTAGTGCAGAAACGCTGTAT. Protein sequence: CASSLPGSAETLY. From start to end, the CDR3 is CASSLPGSAETLYF. The chain has TRBV15 and TRBJ2-3, with D unresolved. The read finishes 1 residue shy of the CDR3 end, and the germline J gene is used to complete it. CDR1 is SGHND, CDR2 FRSKSL, per germline. This CDR3 region has 14 residues. The V end was cut by 2 bases, the J end by 0 bases, with 6 bases between.

This clone occurred once. Gene names follow the mouse nomenclature. The CDR3 is cut off 1 residue early in the read; its end comes from the germline J gene. The chain couples TRBV4 to TRBJ2-3; 9 bases line up with TRBD2. The CDR3 sequence is 15 residues long. Germline V gene data show CDR1 as LGHDT and CDR2 as YNNKQL (reference sequence). J was trimmed by 2 bases and V by 4 bases; bases with no gene match: 4. CDR3 DNA, as far as it was read: TGTGCCAGCAGCTTGGGGGGGCGCGATGCAGAAACGCTGTAT. Translating it yields CASSLGGRDAETLY. The whole CDR3 reads CASSLGGRDAETLYF.

With respect to this clone: Mouse germline and gene names are used. The sequenced fragment ends 1 residue before the CDR3 boundary, so the rest is inferred from the germline J gene. The sample holds other DNA sequences that translate to the same CDR3. The chain has TRBV1 and TRBJ2-2; 7 bases align to TRBD2. The CDR3 has 16 residues. The V and J ends lost 3 bases and 0 bases, in that order; junction bases with no gene match: 4. CDR1 is NSQYPW, CDR2 LRSPGD, per germline (reference sequence). The CDR3 sequence is CTCSAGTGANTGQLYF. CDR3 DNA (partial): TGCACCTGCAGTGCGGGAACTGGGGCAAACACCGGGCAGCTCTAC. Using reference TRBV1 and TRBJ2-2 for the parts outside the CDR3, the full variable domain is VTLLEQNPRWRLVPRGQAVNLRCILKNSQYPWMSWYQQDLQKQLQWLFTLRSPGDKEVKSLPGADYLATRVTDTELRLQVANMSQGRTLYCTCSAGTGANTGQLYFGEGSKLTVL.

To note about this clone: Germline and genes here are mouse. The read ends 1 residue early relative to the CDR3; the germline J gene fills the gap. The rearrangement links TRBV13-2 to TRBJ2-5, with D perhaps TRBD2 (7 bases). Germline assignment: CDR1 NNHNN and CDR2 SYGAGS (reference sequence). The V end lost 3 bases, the J end lost 6 bases, and 14 bases lay between the germline ends. The CDR3 loop spans 14 amino acids. The covered CDR3 bases are TGTGCCAGCGGTGCCTCCGGGGGGCCGGACACCCAGTAC. Its protein is CASGASGGPDTQY. The full CDR3 reads CASGASGGPDTQYF.

As regards this clone: The gene names here belong to mouse. The read ends 1 residue early relative to the CDR3; the germline J gene fills the gap. This chain uses TRBV31 with TRBJ2-2; 8 nucleotides match TRBD2. In germline, CDR1 is GKSSPN, CDR2 SITVG. The ends lost 0 bases at V and 4 bases at J; junction bases unmatched: 4. This CDR3 comprises 15 residues. The chain's CDR3 is CAWSLGGGGTGQLYF. The part of the CDR3 DNA that was read is TGTGCCTGGAGTCTAGGGGGGGGCGGCACCGGGCAGCTCTAC.

This clone is a singleton in its sample. Germline and genes: mouse. The read terminates 1 residue ahead of where the CDR3 ends, so the germline J gene completes it. The rearrangement links TRBV20 to TRBJ2-1, with a tentative D call TRBD1 (5 bases). V was cut by 1 base and J by 2 bases, with 6 bases left in between. Germline V gene lookup returns CDR1 GFQATS and CDR2 STVNSAI. The CDR3 totals 13 residues. The part of the CDR3 DNA that was read is TGTGGTGCTAGGGTCAGGGACTATGCTGAGCAGTTC. Its protein is CGARVRDYAEQF. From start to end, the CDR3 is CGARVRDYAEQFF.

Concerning this clone: These gene names are mouse names. The sequence runs out 1 residue before the end of the CDR3; the remainder is reconstructed from the germline J gene. The V call is TRBV19, the J call TRBJ2-7; 10 nucleotides match TRBD1. V dropped 1 base and J dropped 4; count of bases not matched to a gene: 2. Looked up from germline, CDR1 is FNHDT and CDR2 is SITEND (reference sequence). The CDR3 totals 14 residues. The part of the CDR3 DNA that was read is TGTGCCAGCAGTATATGGGACAGGGGTTATGAACAGTAC. It specifies CASSIWDRGYEQY. In full, the CDR3 reads CASSIWDRGYEQYF.

A word on this clone: Gene names and germline refer to mouse. The sequenced fragment ends 1 residue before the CDR3 boundary, so the rest is inferred from the germline J gene. V is TRBV13-2 and J is TRBJ1-6, with TRBD1 matching over 9 bases. TRBJ1-6 is flagged as an ORF with uncertain function. The CDR3 consists of 13 residues. With 3 bases clipped from V and 8 bases from J, the junction kept 0 bases outside the gene matches. Germline V gene lookup returns CDR1 NNHNN and CDR2 SYGAGS (reference sequence). CDR3 region: CASGGQGDSPLYF. CDR3 DNA, as far as it was read: TGTGCCAGCGGTGGACAGGGGGATTCGCCCCTCTAC.

As to this clone: Genes and germline are mouse. The sequence runs out 1 residue before the end of the CDR3; the remainder is reconstructed from the germline J gene. The V gene is TRBV13-2, the J gene TRBJ2-3; D is unclear. Germline CDR1 NNHNN, CDR2 SYGAGS (reference sequence). V shed 0 bases and J shed 2 bases, with 1 base lying between them. The CDR3 covers 12 residues. The sequenced part of the CDR3 DNA is TGTGCCAGCGGTGATGCTGCAGAAACGCTGTAT. Its protein product is CASGDAAETLY. The whole CDR3 sequence reads CASGDAAETLYF.

As concerns this clone: Genes and germline are mouse. The read halts 1 residue ahead of the CDR3 end, with the missing end drawn from the germline J gene. This chain links TRBV29 with TRBJ2-3, with 9 bases lining up with TRBD1. The CDR3 loop spans 15 amino acids. The V gene end was trimmed by 6 bases and the J gene end by 2 bases; junction bases not matched to a gene: 6. Germline V gives CDR1 MSHET, CDR2 SYDVDS. This CDR3 reads CASSFRDRAAETLYF. CDR3 bases read: TGTGCTAGCAGCTTCCGGGACAGGGCTGCAGAAACGCTGTAT.

Points on this clone: Genes here carry mouse names. The CDR3 goes on 1 residue after the read ends, and that part is filled in from the germline J gene. The V gene is TRBV5, the J gene TRBJ1-3, with unresolved D. V was cut by 1 base and J by 0 bases, with 7 bases left in between. The CDR3 has 15 residues. Per germline, CDR1 LGHNA and CDR2 YNLKQL (reference sequence). Partial CDR3 DNA: TGTGCCAGCAGCCAAGGACAATTTTCTGGAAATACGCTCTAT. The encoded protein is CASSQGQFSGNTLY. The entire CDR3 sequence reads CASSQGQFSGNTLYF.

Notes on this clone: The gene symbols are mouse symbols. Read coverage stops 1 residue before the CDR3 terminus; the germline J gene supplies the remainder. This rearrangement joins TRBV5 to TRBJ1-6; no firm D call. TRBJ1-6 is labeled an ORF, and its function is uncertain. CDR1 LGHNA and CDR2 YNLKQL come from the germline V gene (reference sequence). The CDR3 is made up of 15 amino acids. Trimming pared 0 bases from V and 4 bases from J, leaving 7 bases between. The CDR3 sequence is CASSQDPQYNSPLYF. The covered CDR3 bases are TGTGCCAGCAGCCAAGATCCACAATATAATTCGCCCCTCTAC.

In regard to this clone: Gene names refer to mouse genes. The read is 1 residue too short to cover the CDR3 end, so that end is filled in from the germline J gene. J is TRBJ2-4 and V is TRBV17, with 9 bases fitting TRBD1. V was pared by 5 bases and J by 7 bases, with 1 base of the junction left unmatched. The CDR3 sequence is 12 residues long. Germline CDR1 and CDR2: MNHDT and YYDKIL. The chain's CDR3 is CASSRTGDTLYF. The DNA read from the CDR3 is TGTGCTAGCAGTCGGACAGGGGACACCTTGTAC.

A remark on this clone: Germline and genes here are mouse. The sequenced CDR3 bases are TGTGGTGCTAGGGACAGGGGGCTAGGAAATACGCTCTAT. Protein product: CGARDRGLGNTLY. The entire CDR3 is CGARDRGLGNTLYF. J is TRBJ1-3 and V is TRBV20, with 8 bases that match TRBD1. Read sequence stops 1 residue before the CDR3 end, and the germline J gene provides the missing end. Looked up from germline, CDR1 is GFQATS and CDR2 is STVNSAI. V shed 0 bases and J 4 bases; nucleotides not matched to a gene: 2. This CDR3 is built from 14 residues.

Details on this clone: Any gene name here is a mouse gene name. The CDR3 extends 1 residue past the end of the read, so its final part is completed from the germline J gene. The chain uses TRBV19 and TRBJ2-1, with D possibly matching TRBD1 (6 bases). CDR3 length: 14 amino acids. The germline V gene encodes CDR1 FNHDT and CDR2 SITEND (reference sequence). Trimming cost V 3 bases and J 4 bases, with 11 bases left between them. CDR3 DNA, as far as it was read: TGTGCCAGCAGTACCGGGACAAAATATGCTGAGCAGTTC. It translates to CASSTGTKYAEQF. The full CDR3 is CASSTGTKYAEQFF.

This clone was counted a few times. Each gene name is a mouse one. Read coverage stops 1 residue before the CDR3 terminus; the germline J gene supplies the remainder. This chain uses TRBV19 with TRBJ2-1, with 9 bases that match TRBD2. Germline V gene lookup returns CDR1 FNHDT and CDR2 SITEND (reference sequence). The CDR3 loop spans 13 amino acids. Trimming took 3 bases from V and 6 from J; bases not matched to a gene: 1. The CDR3 bases that were read are TGTGCCAGCAGTACGACTGGGGGTGCTGAGCAGTTC. Its protein product is CASSTTGGAEQF. The complete CDR3 protein is CASSTTGGAEQFF.

Remarks on this clone: Each gene name is a mouse one. The CDR3 end lies 1 residue beyond the end of the read and is filled in from the germline J gene. V and J are TRBV19 and TRBJ2-3, with 11 bases that match TRBD2. The V gene end was trimmed by 5 bases and the J gene end by 0 bases; junction bases not matched to a gene: 5. CDR3 length: 16 amino acids. Germline V gene data show CDR1 as FNHDT and CDR2 as SITEND (reference sequence). This chain's CDR3 is CASSLDWGGSAETLYF. The DNA read from the CDR3 is TGTGCCAGCAGCCTCGACTGGGGGGGAAGTGCAGAAACGCTGTAT.

About this clone itself: Mouse names are used for the genes. The CDR3 goes on 1 residue after the read ends, and that part is filled in from the germline J gene. V is TRBV13-2 and J is TRBJ1-2, with TRBD1 matching over 11 bases. CDR1 is NNHNN and CDR2 is SYGAGS in the germline V gene (reference sequence). The CDR3 sequence is 16 residues long. V was pared by 3 bases and J by 0 bases, with 4 bases of the junction left unmatched. CDR3 region: CASGGGQGAANSDYTF. CDR3 DNA, as far as it was read: TGTGCCAGCGGTGGTGGACAGGGGGCTGCAAACTCCGACTACACC.

For this clone: The gene names given are mouse names. The CDR3 end is not reached by the read, which stops 1 residue before it; the germline J gene fills it in. The chain carries TRBV2 and TRBJ1-2, with D uncertain. The germline CDR1 and CDR2 sequences are LGHNA and YSYQKL. The V end lost 3 bases, the J end lost 0 bases, and 2 bases lay between the germline ends. CDR3 length equals 12 residues. The sequenced part of the CDR3 DNA is TGTGCCAGCAGCCAGGCAAACTCCGACTACACC. It is translated as CASSQANSDYT. The whole CDR3 is CASSQANSDYTF.

With regard to this clone: Any gene name here is a mouse gene name. The DNA ends 1 residue before the CDR3 does, and the rest of the CDR3 is filled in from the germline J gene. V and J are TRBV13-3 and TRBJ1-2; unclear D gene. V lost 1 base and J lost 0, with 4 bases in between. The CDR3 contains 13 residues. CDR1 NNHDY and CDR2 SYVADS come from the germline V gene. CDR3 DNA (partial): TGTGCCAGCAGTGATCCATCAAACTCCGACTACACC. Protein sequence: CASSDPSNSDYT. The complete CDR3 sequence is CASSDPSNSDYTF.